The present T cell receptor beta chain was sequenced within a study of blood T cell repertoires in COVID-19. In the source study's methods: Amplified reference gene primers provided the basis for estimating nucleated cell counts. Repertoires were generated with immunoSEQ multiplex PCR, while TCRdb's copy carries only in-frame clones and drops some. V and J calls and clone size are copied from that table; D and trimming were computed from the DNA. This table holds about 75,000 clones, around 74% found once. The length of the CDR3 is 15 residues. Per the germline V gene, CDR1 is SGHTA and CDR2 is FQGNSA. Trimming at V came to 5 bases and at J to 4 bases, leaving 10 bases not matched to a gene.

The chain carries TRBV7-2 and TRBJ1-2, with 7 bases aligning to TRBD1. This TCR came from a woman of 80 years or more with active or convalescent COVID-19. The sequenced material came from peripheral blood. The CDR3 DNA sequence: TGTGCCAGCAGCGTAGGATCTACAGGGGTCTATGGCTACACCTTC. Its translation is CASSVGSTGVYGYTF.